This is a list of T cell receptor beta chains from one sample in a study of blood T cell repertoires in COVID-19. Sequencing was performed with immunoSEQ multiplex PCR; in TCRdb, only in-frame clones are kept and a portion is missing. The sample gives 250,000 or so clones, 84% of which show up once; 3.4% is in the top ten. The sequencing sample was made of PBMCs or T cells enriched from blood (not recorded which). These TCRs come from a man aged 50-59 years who had recovered from COVID-19. CDR3s include the opening cysteine and the closing phenylalanine or tryptophan. The D gene is left open where the match is weak. Where a row states a size, it is once, few, many or the class of an expanded clone; other rows omit it.

TGTGCCAGCAGCGTAGCGCCGGGACTAGTAGAGACCCAGTACTTC	CASSVAPGLVETQYF	TRBV9	TRBD2	TRBJ2-5	once
TGTGCCAGCAGCGCCAGGGGGCTTGAGGACTATGGCTACACCTTC	CASSARGLEDYGYTF	TRBV5-4	TRBD1	TRBJ1-2	NA
TGTGCCAGCTCACCAAGAGCGTCCGGGACAGCGTCAAACTATGGCTACACCTTC	CASSPRASGTASNYGYTF	TRBV18	TRBD1	TRBJ1-2	NA
TGTGCCAGCAGCCGGGGACTAGCGGGGGCCAATGAGCAGTTCTTC	CASSRGLAGANEQFF	TRBV3-1/TRBV3-2	TRBD2	TRBJ2-1	NA
TGTGCCAGCAGCTTGTATCAGGGTTCGCGTAATGAAAAACTGTTTTTT	CASSLYQGSRNEKLFF	TRBV5-4	NA	TRBJ1-4	NA
TGTGCCAGCAGTGCACAGGGGGCTGGGAACACTGAAGCTTTCTTT	CASSAQGAGNTEAFF	TRBV2	TRBD1	TRBJ1-1	NA
TGTGCCAGCAGTCTCATCGACACATACTATGGCTACACCTTC	CASSLIDTYYGYTF	TRBV28	NA	TRBJ1-2	NA
TGCGCCAGCAGCTCGGGACAGGGAATTACGGACACTGAAGCTTTCTTT	CASSSGQGITDTEAFF	TRBV5-1	TRBD1	TRBJ1-1	NA
TGCGCCAGCAGCGGGATAAATCAGCCCCAGCATTTT	CASSGINQPQHF	TRBV10-2	NA	TRBJ1-5	NA
TGTGCCAGCAGCCAAAAAGCAGGTTGGGTTAACTATGGCTACACCTTC	CASSQKAGWVNYGYTF	TRBV3-1/TRBV3-2	NA	TRBJ1-2	NA
TGTGCCAGCAGTTTAGTGGGGCGGCCTGAAGCTTTCTTT	CASSLVGRPEAFF	TRBV27	NA	TRBJ1-1	NA
TGTGCCAGCAGAACCGGGACTAGCGGATTCTTC	CASRTGTSGFF	TRBV2	TRBD2	TRBJ2-1	NA
TGTGCCAGCAGTTACTCGTCAGCGTACACTGAAGCTTTCTTT	CASSYSSAYTEAFF	TRBV6-5	NA	TRBJ1-1	NA
TGCGCCAGTGGTACTAGCGGGAGAGGGGAGCTGTTTTTT	CASGTSGRGELFF	TRBV10-1	TRBD2	TRBJ2-2	few
TGTGCCTGGGGGGAAACGGGACTACGGCAGCCCCAGCATTTT	CAWGETGLRQPQHF	TRBV30	NA	TRBJ1-5	NA
TGCGCCAGCAGTTTCCTCACAGATACGCAGTATTTT	CASSFLTDTQYF	TRBV5-1	NA	TRBJ2-3	once
TGTGCCAGCAGCGATGTGGGTCGGGTCGACAATGAGCAGTTCTTC	CASSDVGRVDNEQFF	TRBV9	NA	TRBJ2-1	NA
TGCAGCGCTGGACTAGCGGGAGGTTCCTACAATGAGCAGTTCTTC	CSAGLAGGSYNEQFF	TRBV29-1	TRBD2	TRBJ2-1	NA
TGTGCCAGCAGCTTACGTGGTAGCGGGAGCACAGATACGCAGTATTTT	CASSLRGSGSTDTQYF	TRBV7-2	TRBD2	TRBJ2-3	few
TGCGCCAGCAGCCAACTACTAGCGGGAGGGACAGGGGATACGCAGTATTTT	CASSQLLAGGTGDTQYF	TRBV4-3	TRBD2	TRBJ2-3	NA
TGTGCCAGCCAAAGCGGGGGGGCCGGGGAGACCCAGTACTTC	CASQSGGAGETQYF	TRBV2	TRBD2	TRBJ2-5	NA
TGTGCCACCAGTGATCCCCCCGGGGGGGGACCACTGGATGGTGAGCAGTTCTTC	CATSDPPGGGPLDGEQFF	TRBV24-1	TRBD2	TRBJ2-1	NA
TGTGCCATCAAGGGGATGGAGATGAACACTGAAGCTTTCTTT	CAIKGMEMNTEAFF	TRBV10-3	NA	TRBJ1-1	many
TGTGCCAGCAGCTTGAAGAGGGGGCCCGAAGAGACCCAGTACTTC	CASSLKRGPEETQYF	TRBV5-5	TRBD1	TRBJ2-5	NA
TGTGCCAGCACCGCCGTAGGGGCCTACGAGCAGTACTTC	CASTAVGAYEQYF	TRBV28	NA	TRBJ2-7	once
TGTGCCAGCAGTCAAAGATCTAGAAACATTCAGTACTTC	CASSQRSRNIQYF	TRBV27	NA	TRBJ2-4	NA
TGTGCCAGCAGCTTGGCCGGGACAAACTCTGGAAACACCATATATTTT	CASSLAGTNSGNTIYF	TRBV5-6	NA	TRBJ1-3	NA
TGTGCCACCAGCCCCCGGGACATCTACACAGATACGCAGTATTTT	CATSPRDIYTDTQYF	TRBV24-1	NA	TRBJ2-3	NA
TGTGCCAGCAGCAAAACTCCGGGACAGGGCTCCTACGAGCAGTACTTC	CASSKTPGQGSYEQYF	TRBV21-1	NA	TRBJ2-7	NA
TGTGCCAGCAGCCAAGTTCGCGGGCTTATCTCCTACGAGCAGTACTTC	CASSQVRGLISYEQYF	TRBV14	NA	TRBJ2-7	NA
TGTGCCAGCAGTGAATTCGAGTATCCTAGTGAGACCCAGTACTTC	CASSEFEYPSETQYF	TRBV25-1	NA	TRBJ2-5	few
TGTGCCAGCAGTTTCAACAGGGGGATGAACACTGAAGCTTTCTTT	CASSFNRGMNTEAFF	TRBV28	TRBD1	TRBJ1-1	NA
TGTGCCAGTAGGAGTATAGGGGGACAGGGGCCCGAACACAACTATGGCTACACCTTC	CASRSIGGQGPEHNYGYTF	TRBV19	TRBD1	TRBJ1-2	once
TGTGCCAGCAGCGACCACAGGGGGAGACACACTGAAGCTTTCTTT	CASSDHRGRHTEAFF	TRBV11-2	TRBD1	TRBJ1-1	NA
TGTGCCAGCAGCTTAGCAGTCGGTGGAGGGCCCAACTATGGCTACACCTTC	CASSLAVGGGPNYGYTF	TRBV7-3	NA	TRBJ1-2	NA
TGCGCCAGCAGCCACCAGGGGACTGAAAAACTGTTTTTT	CASSHQGTEKLFF	TRBV4-3	NA	TRBJ1-4	NA
TGTGCCAGCAGCCAAGGCCAGACTAACTATGGCTACACCTTC	CASSQGQTNYGYTF	TRBV3-1/TRBV3-2	NA	TRBJ1-2	NA
TGTGCCAGCAGCAACACAGGGGGCAACGGTCAGCCCCAGCATTTT	CASSNTGGNGQPQHF	TRBV3-1/TRBV3-2	TRBD1	TRBJ1-5	NA
TGTGCCAGTAGTATGGGCACCAATTCACCCCTCCACTTT	CASSMGTNSPLHF	TRBV19	NA	TRBJ1-6	NA
TGTGCCAGCAGCGACGGTAGGGGTATCATGCCCCAGCATTTT	CASSDGRGIMPQHF	TRBV3-1/TRBV3-2	NA	TRBJ1-5	NA
TGCGCCAGCAGCCAAATGACAGGGTCCGGTGAAGCTTTCTTT	CASSQMTGSGEAFF	TRBV4-3	TRBD1	TRBJ1-1	NA
TGTGCCAGCAGTTTTTGGGGGCCTAGCACAGATACGCAGTATTTT	CASSFWGPSTDTQYF	TRBV27	NA	TRBJ2-3	NA
TGTGCCAGCACCGGACAGGGGGCGGGCGAGCAGTACTTC	CASTGQGAGEQYF	TRBV2	TRBD1	TRBJ2-7	NA
TGTGCCAGCAGCTCTACTGGACACCAAAATCAGCCCCAGCATTTT	CASSSTGHQNQPQHF	TRBV6-5	NA	TRBJ1-5	NA
TGTGCCAGCAGCCGCTACCACCGCCGGACAGCAACTAATGAAAAACTGTTTTTT	CASSRYHRRTATNEKLFF	TRBV7-2	NA	TRBJ1-4	few
TGTGCCAGTGGCGGACAGGGGGTCTACAATGAGCAGTTCTTC	CASGGQGVYNEQFF	TRBV19	TRBD1	TRBJ2-1	NA
TGCAGCGTAGCACAGGGAGCTAACTATGGCTACACCTTC	CSVAQGANYGYTF	TRBV29-1	NA	TRBJ1-2	few
TGTGCCAGCAGCCCCCACGGACAGGAAGCGCAGTATTTT	CASSPHGQEAQYF	TRBV9	TRBD1	TRBJ2-3	NA
TGCGCCAGCAGCTTGTACGGGACAGGGTTACGGGATGAAAAACTGTTTTTT	CASSLYGTGLRDEKLFF	TRBV5-1	TRBD1	TRBJ1-4	once
TGTGCCAGCGTCGGGACAGGGGACGGTGAAGCTTTCTTT	CASVGTGDGEAFF	TRBV7-9	TRBD1	TRBJ1-1	once
TGTGCCAGCAGTGACCAAACAGGGGGAACGTGGGACGAAAAACTGTTTTTT	CASSDQTGGTWDEKLFF	TRBV25-1	TRBD1	TRBJ1-4	NA
TGTGCCAGCAGCTTGGCGGCGCCAGGGGGGAGGGAGACCCAGTACTTC	CASSLAAPGGRETQYF	TRBV5-6	NA	TRBJ2-5	NA
TGTGCCAGCGGGACGTGGGGGGGGACCCAGTACTTC	CASGTWGGTQYF	TRBV6-5	TRBD2	TRBJ2-5	NA
TGCGCCAGCAGAAATACAGGGTCTTCCGAAGCTTTCTTT	CASRNTGSSEAFF	TRBV5-1	NA	TRBJ1-1	NA